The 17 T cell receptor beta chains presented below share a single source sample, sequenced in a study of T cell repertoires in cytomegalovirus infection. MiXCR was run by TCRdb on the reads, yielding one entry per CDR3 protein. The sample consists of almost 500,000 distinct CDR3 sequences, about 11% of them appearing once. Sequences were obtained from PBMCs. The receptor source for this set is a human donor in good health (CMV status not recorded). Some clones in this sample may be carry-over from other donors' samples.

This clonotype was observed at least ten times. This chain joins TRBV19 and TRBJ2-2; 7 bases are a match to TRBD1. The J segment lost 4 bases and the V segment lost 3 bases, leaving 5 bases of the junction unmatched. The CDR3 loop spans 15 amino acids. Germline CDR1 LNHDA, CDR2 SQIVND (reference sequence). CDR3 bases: TGTGCCAGTAGTATGGTGACAGGGAGCACCGGGGAGCTGTTTTTT. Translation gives CASSMVTGSTGELFF.

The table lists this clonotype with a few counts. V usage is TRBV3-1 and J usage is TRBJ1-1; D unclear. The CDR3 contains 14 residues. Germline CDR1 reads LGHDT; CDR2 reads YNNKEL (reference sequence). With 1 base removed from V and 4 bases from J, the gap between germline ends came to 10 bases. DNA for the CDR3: TGTGCCAGCAGCCAAGGCGGTCGGGTCACTGAAGCTTTCTTT. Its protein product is CASSQGGRVTEAFF. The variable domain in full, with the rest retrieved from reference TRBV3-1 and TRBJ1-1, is DTAVSQTPKYLVTQMGNDKSIKCEQNLGHDTMYWYKQDSKKFLKIMFSYNNKELIINETVPNRFSPKSPDKAHLNLHINSLELGDSAVYFCASSQGGRVTEAFFGQGTRLTVV.

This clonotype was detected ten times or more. For the CDR3, the DNA is TGTGCCAGCAGCTTAGTAGCGGGGGAACGAGGCTACGAGCAGTACTTC. Its translation is CASSLVAGERGYEQYF. This sequence joins TRBV7-6 and TRBJ2-7; 9 nucleotides agree with TRBD2. CDR1 and CDR2 from the germline V gene are SGHVS and FNYEAQ. The CDR3 length is 16 residues. The J segment lost 3 bases and the V segment lost 1 base, leaving 7 bases of the junction unmatched.

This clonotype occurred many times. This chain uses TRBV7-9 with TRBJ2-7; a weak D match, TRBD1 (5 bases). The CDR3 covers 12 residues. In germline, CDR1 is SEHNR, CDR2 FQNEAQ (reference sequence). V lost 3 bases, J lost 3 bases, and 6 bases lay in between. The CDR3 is CASSFDSYEQYF. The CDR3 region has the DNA TGTGCCAGCAGCTTCGACAGCTACGAGCAGTACTTC. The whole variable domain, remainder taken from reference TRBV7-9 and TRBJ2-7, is DTGVSQNPRHKITKRGQNVTFRCDPISEHNRLYWYRQTLGQGPEFLTYFQNEAQLEKSRLLSDRFSAERPKGSFSTLEIQRTEQGDSAMYLCASSFDSYEQYFGPGTRLTVT.

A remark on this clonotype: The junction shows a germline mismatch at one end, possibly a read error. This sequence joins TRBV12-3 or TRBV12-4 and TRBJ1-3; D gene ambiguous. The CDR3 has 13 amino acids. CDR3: CAGSSERGNTIYF. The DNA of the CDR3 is TGTGCCGGCAGTTCGGAGAGGGGAAACACCATATATTTT.

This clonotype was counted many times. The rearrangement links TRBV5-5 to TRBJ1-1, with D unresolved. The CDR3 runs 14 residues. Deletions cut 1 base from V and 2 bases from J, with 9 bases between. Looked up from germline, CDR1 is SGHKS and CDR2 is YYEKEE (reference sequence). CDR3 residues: CASSLFGVNTEAFF. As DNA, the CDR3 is TGTGCCAGCAGCTTGTTCGGGGTAAACACTGAAGCTTTCTTT.

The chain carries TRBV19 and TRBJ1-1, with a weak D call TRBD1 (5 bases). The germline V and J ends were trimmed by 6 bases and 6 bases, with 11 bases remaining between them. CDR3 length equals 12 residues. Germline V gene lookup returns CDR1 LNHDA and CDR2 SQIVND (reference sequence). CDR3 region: CASSNRPPEAFF. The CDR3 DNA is TGTGCCAGTAGCAACAGGCCCCCTGAAGCTTTCTTT.

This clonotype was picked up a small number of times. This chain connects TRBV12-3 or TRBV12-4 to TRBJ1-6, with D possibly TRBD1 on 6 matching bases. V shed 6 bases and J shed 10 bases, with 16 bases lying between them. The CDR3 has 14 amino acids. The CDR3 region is CASSNDRTGSPLHF. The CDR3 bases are TGTGCCAGCAGCAACGACAGGACGGGATCACCCCTCCACTTT.

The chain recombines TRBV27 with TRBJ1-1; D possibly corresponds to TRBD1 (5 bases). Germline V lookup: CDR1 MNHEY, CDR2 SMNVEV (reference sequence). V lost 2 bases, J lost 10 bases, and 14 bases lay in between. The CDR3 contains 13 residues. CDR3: CASSLEGPHGAFF. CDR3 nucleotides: TGTGCCAGCAGTTTAGAGGGGCCGCACGGAGCTTTCTTT.

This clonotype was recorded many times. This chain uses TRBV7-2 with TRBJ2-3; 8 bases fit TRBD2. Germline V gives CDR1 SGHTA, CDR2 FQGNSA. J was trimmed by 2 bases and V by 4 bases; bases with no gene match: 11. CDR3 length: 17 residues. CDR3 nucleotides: TGTGCCAGCAGCTCGCCCAGCACTAGCGGACTCACAGATACGCAGTATTTT. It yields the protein CASSSPSTSGLTDTQYF.

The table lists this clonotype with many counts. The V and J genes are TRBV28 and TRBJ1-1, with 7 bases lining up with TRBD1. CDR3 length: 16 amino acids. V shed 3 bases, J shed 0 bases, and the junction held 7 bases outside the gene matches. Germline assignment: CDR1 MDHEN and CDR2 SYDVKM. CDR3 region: CASSFRQGSMNTEAFF. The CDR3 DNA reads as TGTGCCAGCAGTTTTAGACAGGGCTCCATGAACACTGAAGCTTTCTTT.

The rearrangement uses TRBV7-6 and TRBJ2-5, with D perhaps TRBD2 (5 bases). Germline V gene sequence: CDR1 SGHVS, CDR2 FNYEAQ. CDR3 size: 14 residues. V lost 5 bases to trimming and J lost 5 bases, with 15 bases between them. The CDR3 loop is CASSRNRGFETQYF. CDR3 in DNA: TGTGCCAGCAGCAGAAATCGGGGTTTCGAGACCCAGTACTTC.

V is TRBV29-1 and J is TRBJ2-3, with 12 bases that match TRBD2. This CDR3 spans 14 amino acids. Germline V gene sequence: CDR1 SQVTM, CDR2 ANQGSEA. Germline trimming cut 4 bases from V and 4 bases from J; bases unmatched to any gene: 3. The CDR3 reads CSVVLAGGPDTQYF. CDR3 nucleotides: TGCAGCGTTGTTCTAGCGGGAGGGCCAGATACGCAGTATTTT.

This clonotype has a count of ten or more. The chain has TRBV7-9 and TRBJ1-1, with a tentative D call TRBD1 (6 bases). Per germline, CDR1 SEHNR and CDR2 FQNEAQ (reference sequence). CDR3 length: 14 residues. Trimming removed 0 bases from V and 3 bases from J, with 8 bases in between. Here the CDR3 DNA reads TGTGCCAGCAGCTTAGCACAGGGATACACTGAAGCTTTCTTT. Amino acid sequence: CASSLAQGYTEAFF.

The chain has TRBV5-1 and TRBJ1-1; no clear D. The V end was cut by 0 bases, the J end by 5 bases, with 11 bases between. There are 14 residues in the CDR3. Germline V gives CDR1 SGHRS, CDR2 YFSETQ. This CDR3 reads CASSLGGEQTEAFF. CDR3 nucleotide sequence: TGCGCCAGCAGCTTGGGTGGGGAACAAACTGAAGCTTTCTTT.

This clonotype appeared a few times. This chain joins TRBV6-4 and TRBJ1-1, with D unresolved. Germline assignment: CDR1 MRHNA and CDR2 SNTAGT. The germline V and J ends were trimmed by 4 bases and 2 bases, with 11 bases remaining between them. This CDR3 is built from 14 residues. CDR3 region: CASSVFYGNTEAFF. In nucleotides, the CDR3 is TGTGCCAGCAGTGTATTTTATGGAAACACTGAAGCTTTCTTT.

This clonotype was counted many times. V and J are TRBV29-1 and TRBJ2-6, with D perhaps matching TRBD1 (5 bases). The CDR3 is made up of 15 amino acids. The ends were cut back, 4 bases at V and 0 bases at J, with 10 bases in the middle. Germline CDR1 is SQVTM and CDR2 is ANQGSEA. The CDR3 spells CSVAQGLSGANVLTF. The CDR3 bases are TGCAGCGTTGCTCAGGGCCTCTCTGGGGCCAACGTCCTGACTTTC.